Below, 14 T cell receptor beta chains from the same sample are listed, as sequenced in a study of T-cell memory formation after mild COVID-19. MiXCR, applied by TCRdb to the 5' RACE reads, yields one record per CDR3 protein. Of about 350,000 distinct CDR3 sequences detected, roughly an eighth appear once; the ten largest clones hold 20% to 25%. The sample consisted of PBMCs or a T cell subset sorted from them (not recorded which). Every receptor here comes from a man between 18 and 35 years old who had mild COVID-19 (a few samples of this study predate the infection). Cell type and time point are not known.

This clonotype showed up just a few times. The CDR3 spells CASSWTGDTQYF. The CDR3 DNA reads as TGTGCCAGCAGCTGGACTGGAGATACGCAGTATTTT. The chain uses TRBV3-1 and TRBJ2-3, with a possible D match to TRBD2 (5 bases). V gave up 5 bases and J gave up 5 bases, with 8 bases separating them. The germline gives CDR1 LGHDT, CDR2 YNNKEL (reference sequence). The CDR3 contains 12 residues.

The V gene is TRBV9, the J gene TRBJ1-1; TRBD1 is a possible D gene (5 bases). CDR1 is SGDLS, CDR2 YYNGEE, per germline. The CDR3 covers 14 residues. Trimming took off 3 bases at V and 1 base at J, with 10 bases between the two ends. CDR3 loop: CASSETVSNTEAFF. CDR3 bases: TGTGCCAGCAGCGAGACAGTTTCGAACACTGAAGCTTTCTTT.

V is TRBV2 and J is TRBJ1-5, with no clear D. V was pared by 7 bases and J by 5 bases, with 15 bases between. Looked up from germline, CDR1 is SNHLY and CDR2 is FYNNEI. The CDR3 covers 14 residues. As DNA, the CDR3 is TGTGCCAGCACCGGGCAGCTGGCCGATCAGCCCCAGCATTTT. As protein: CASTGQLADQPQHF. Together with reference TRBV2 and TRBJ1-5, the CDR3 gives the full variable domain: EPEVTQTPSHQVTQMGQEVILRCVPISNHLYFYWYRQILGQKVEFLVSFYNNEISEKSEIFDDQFSVERPDGSNFTLKIRSTKLEDSAMYFCASTGQLADQPQHFGDGTRLSIL.

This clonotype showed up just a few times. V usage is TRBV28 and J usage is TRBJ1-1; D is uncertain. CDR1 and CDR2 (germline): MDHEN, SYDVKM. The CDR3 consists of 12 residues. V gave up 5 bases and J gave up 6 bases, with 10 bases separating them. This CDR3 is CASSLIRAEAFF. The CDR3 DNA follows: TGTGCCAGCAGTCTGATCCGGGCTGAAGCTTTCTTT.

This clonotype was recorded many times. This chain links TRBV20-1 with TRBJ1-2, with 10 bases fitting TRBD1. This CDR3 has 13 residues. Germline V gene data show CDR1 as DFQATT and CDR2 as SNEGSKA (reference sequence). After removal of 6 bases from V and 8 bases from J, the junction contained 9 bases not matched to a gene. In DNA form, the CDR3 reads TGCAGTGCATCCGGGACAGGGGTGGCGGGCTACACCTTC. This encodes CSASGTGVAGYTF.

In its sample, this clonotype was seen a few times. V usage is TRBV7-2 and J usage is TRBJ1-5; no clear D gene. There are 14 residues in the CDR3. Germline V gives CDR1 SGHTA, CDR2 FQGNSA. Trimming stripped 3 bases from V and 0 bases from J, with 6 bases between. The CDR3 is CASSFSHSNQPQHF. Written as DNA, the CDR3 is TGTGCCAGCAGCTTTTCGCATAGCAATCAGCCCCAGCATTTT.

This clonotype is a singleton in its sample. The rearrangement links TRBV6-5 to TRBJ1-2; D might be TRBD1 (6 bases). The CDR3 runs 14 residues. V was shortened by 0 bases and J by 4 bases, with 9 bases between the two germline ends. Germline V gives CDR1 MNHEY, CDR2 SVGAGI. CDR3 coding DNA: TGTGCCAGCAGTTACTCACAGGGTTCCTATGGCTACACCTTC. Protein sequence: CASSYSQGSYGYTF.

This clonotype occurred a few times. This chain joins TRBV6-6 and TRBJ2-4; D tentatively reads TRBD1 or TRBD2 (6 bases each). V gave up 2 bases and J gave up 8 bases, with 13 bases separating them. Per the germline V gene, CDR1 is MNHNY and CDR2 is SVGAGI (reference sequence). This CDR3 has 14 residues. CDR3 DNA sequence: TGTGCCAGCAGTTACGAAGGGGGGTTTCACATTCAGTACTTC. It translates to CASSYEGGFHIQYF.

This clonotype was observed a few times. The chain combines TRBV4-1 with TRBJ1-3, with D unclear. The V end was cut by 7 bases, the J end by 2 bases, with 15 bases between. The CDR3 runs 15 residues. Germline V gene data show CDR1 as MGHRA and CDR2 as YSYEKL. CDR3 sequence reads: CASTPGPSTGNTIYF. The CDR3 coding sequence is TGCGCCAGCACTCCGGGCCCTTCCACTGGAAACACCATATATTTT.

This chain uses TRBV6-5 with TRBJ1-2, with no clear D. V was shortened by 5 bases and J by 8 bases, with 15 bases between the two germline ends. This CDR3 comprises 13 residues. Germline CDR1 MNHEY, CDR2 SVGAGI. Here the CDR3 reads CASSVRFNGGYTF. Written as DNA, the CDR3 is TGTGCCAGCAGTGTACGGTTTAATGGGGGCTACACCTTC.

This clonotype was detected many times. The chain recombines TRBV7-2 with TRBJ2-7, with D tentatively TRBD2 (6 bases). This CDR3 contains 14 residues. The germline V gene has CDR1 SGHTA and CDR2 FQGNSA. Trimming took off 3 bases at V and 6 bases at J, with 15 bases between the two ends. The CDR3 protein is CASSLGGDPSEQYV. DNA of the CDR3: TGTGCCAGCAGCTTGGGCGGGGATCCTTCCGAGCAGTACGTC.

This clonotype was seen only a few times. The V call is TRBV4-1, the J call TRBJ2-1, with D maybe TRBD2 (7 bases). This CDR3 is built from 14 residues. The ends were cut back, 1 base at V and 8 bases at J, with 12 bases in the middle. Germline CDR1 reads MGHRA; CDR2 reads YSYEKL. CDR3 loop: CASSQVGGEDEQFF. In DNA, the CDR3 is TGCGCCAGCAGCCAAGTAGGGGGGGAGGATGAGCAGTTCTTC.

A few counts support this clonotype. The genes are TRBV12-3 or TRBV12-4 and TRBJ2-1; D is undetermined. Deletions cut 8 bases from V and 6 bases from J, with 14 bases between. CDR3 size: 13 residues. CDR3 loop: CASLDGHPNEQFF. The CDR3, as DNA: TGTGCCAGCTTAGACGGCCACCCCAATGAGCAGTTCTTC.

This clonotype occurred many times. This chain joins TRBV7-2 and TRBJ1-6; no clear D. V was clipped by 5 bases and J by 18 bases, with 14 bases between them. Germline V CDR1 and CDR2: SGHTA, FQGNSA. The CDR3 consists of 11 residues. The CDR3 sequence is CASSAWGDHHF. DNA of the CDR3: TGTGCCAGCAGCGCCTGGGGAGACCACCACTTT.